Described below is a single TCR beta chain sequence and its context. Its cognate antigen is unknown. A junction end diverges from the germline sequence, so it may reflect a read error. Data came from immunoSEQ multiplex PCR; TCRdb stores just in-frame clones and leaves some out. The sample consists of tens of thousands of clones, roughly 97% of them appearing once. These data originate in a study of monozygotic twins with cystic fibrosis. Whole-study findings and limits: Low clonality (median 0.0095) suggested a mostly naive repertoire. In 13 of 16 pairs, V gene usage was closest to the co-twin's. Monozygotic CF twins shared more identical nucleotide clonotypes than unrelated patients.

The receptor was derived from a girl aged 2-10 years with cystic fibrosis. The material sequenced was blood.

DNA for the CDR3: TGTGCTAGCAGCCGGACAGGGAAGGAGACCCAGTACTTC. It encodes CASSRTGKETQYF. The chain links TRBV7-7 to TRBJ2-5, with TRBD1 matching over 8 bases. Per the germline V gene, CDR1 is SSHAT and CDR2 is FNYEAQ (reference sequence). The CDR3 covers 13 residues.